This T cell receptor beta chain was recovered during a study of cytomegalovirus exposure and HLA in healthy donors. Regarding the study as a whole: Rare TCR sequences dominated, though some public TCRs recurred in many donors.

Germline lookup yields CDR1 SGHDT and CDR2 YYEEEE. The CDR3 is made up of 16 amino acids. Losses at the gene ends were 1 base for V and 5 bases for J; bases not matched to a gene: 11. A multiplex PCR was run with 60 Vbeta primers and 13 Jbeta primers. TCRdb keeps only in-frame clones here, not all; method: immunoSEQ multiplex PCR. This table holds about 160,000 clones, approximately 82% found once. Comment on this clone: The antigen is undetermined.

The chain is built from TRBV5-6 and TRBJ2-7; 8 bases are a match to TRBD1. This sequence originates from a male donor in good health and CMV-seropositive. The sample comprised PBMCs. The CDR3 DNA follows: TGTGCCAGCAGCTTGAATGGGGCAGGGGGCCAGAACGAGCAGTACTTC. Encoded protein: CASSLNGAGGQNEQYF.